This TCR beta chain comes out of a study of blood T cell repertoires in COVID-19. Profiled with immunoSEQ multiplex PCR; TCRdb holds only in-frame clones, not every one. Of 250,000 to 300,000 clones in the sample, around 83% were seen once. In its sample, this clone was seen once. The CDR3 contains 16 residues. CDR1 and CDR2 from the germline V gene are LGHNT and FRNRAP. The V gene lost 0 bases and the J gene lost 4 bases, with 13 bases spanning the gap. V is TRBV12-5 and J is TRBJ1-3, with D unresolved. This receptor was identified in a man younger than 30 with active or convalescent COVID-19. Sequenced: peripheral blood. Here the CDR3 reads CASGLVRGGYGNTIYF. Here the CDR3 DNA reads TGTGCTAGTGGTTTGGTACGTGGAGGGTACGGAAACACCATATATTTT.